A single sample is the source of the 18 T cell receptor beta chains below, sequenced in a study of T cells in Graves' hyperthyroidism and ophthalmopathy. Using RNA transcripts as the source, TCR beta CDR3 regions were amplified. The primer set for the first-round RT-PCR of the TCR CDR3 was HTBI. In TCRdb, the multiplex PCR reads were re-called with MiXCR into one record per CDR3 protein. The data hold over 700,000 distinct CDR3 sequences, with more than 30% observed a single time. The sample taken for sequencing was blood. Receptors were obtained from a man younger than 30 with Graves' hyperthyroidism.

This clonotype came up a few times. The J gene is TRBJ2-7, the V gene TRBV13, with TRBD2 identical over 8 bases. Germline values: CDR1 PRHDT, CDR2 FYEKMQ (reference sequence). V gave up 2 bases and J gave up 0 bases; unmatched junction bases: 6. This CDR3 has 16 amino acids. Here the CDR3 reads CASSLQGSGVSYEQYF. CDR3 DNA: TGTGCCAGCAGCTTACAGGGTAGCGGGGTCTCCTACGAGCAGTACTTC.

This chain connects TRBV20-1 to TRBJ2-7; D ambiguous. The length of the CDR3 is 11 residues. Germline V gene lookup returns CDR1 DFQATT and CDR2 SNEGSKA (reference sequence). Trimming cost V 5 bases and J 7 bases, with 12 bases left between them. CDR3: CSAPLAREQYF. The CDR3 DNA follows: TGCAGTGCTCCCTTAGCACGGGAGCAGTACTTC.

Only one count was recorded for this clonotype. This chain joins TRBV4-3 and TRBJ2-1, with 7 nucleotides matching TRBD2. J lost 2 bases, V lost 0 bases, and 4 bases had no gene match. Germline values: CDR1 LGHNA, CDR2 YSLEER. The CDR3 contains 16 residues. CDR3 nucleotide sequence: TGCGCCAGCAGCCAAGAAGGGGCGGGGGCCTACAATGAGCAGTTCTTC. Residues: CASSQEGAGAYNEQFF.

This clonotype was detected only a few times. The rearrangement uses TRBV2 and TRBJ2-7; 7 nucleotides match TRBD1. V gave up 11 bases and J gave up 0 bases; unmatched junction bases: 10. The CDR3 runs 14 residues. Per germline, CDR1 SNHLY and CDR2 FYNNEI. The CDR3 bases are TGTGCCTGCCAGGGGACAGAGGTCTCCTACGAGCAGTACTTC. Its translation: CACQGTEVSYEQYF. The whole variable domain, filled in from reference TRBV2 and TRBJ2-7, reads EPEVTQTPSHQVTQMGQEVILRCVPISNHLYFYWYRQILGQKVEFLVSFYNNEISEKSEIFDDQFSVERPDGSNFTLKIRSTKLEDSAMYFCACQGTEVSYEQYFGPGTRLTVT.

The chain employs TRBV29-1 and TRBJ2-7; TRBD1 agrees at 8 bases. The CDR3 has 16 residues. V lost 2 bases and J lost 0; bases outside the gene matches: 9. CDR1 is SQVTM and CDR2 is ANQGSEA in the germline V gene. The DNA for the CDR3 is TGCAGCGTTGAATTCAGGGGGCGATTGGGCTCCTACGAGCAGTACTTC. It yields the protein CSVEFRGRLGSYEQYF.

This clonotype was observed at least ten times. The chain employs TRBV7-8 and TRBJ2-7; TRBD2 agrees at 7 bases. CDR1 SGHVS and CDR2 FQNEAQ come from the germline V gene. There are 14 residues in the CDR3. V was clipped by 5 bases and J by 0 bases; unmatched bases: 4. Here the CDR3 reads CASSKGLGSYEQYF. As DNA, the CDR3 is TGTGCCAGCAGCAAAGGACTAGGCTCCTACGAGCAGTACTTC.

The chain recombines TRBV10-2 with TRBJ2-7, with 9 bases fitting TRBD1. This CDR3 region has 16 residues. Germline CDR1 is WSHSY and CDR2 is SAAADI. V was clipped by 6 bases and J by 0 bases; unmatched bases: 9. The CDR3 reads CASRQGQGRSSYEQYF. The CDR3 DNA reads TGCGCCAGCAGACAGGGACAGGGTCGAAGCTCCTACGAGCAGTACTTC.

The V gene is TRBV15, the J gene TRBJ1-6; D uncertain. Trimming took off 1 base at V and 10 bases at J, with 14 bases between the two ends. Germline CDR1 reads LNHNV; CDR2 reads YYDKDF (reference sequence). This CDR3 region has 15 residues. In DNA, the CDR3 is TGTGCCACCAGCAGAGGCCCATTAACCCCATCACCCCTCCACTTT. Its translation is CATSRGPLTPSPLHF.

Turning to this clonotype: This could be a read error, since a much larger clone is one nucleotide away. This chain joins TRBV7-6 and TRBJ2-5; 8 bases agree with TRBD2. CDR3 size: 15 residues. Germline CDR1 reads SGHVS; CDR2 reads FNYEAQ. The CDR3 sequence: CASKGTGGAQEAQYF. The DNA of the CDR3 is TGTGCCAGCAAAGGAACCGGGGGGGCTCAAGAGGCCCAGTACTTC. The full variable domain, its missing parts supplied by reference TRBV7-6 and TRBJ2-5, is GAGVSQSPRYKVTKRGQDVALRCDPISGHVSLYWYRQALGQGPEFLTYFNYEAQQDKSGLPNDRFSAERPEGSISTLTIQRTEQRDSAMYRCASKGTGGAQEAQYFGPGTRLLVL.

The chain carries TRBV6-6 and TRBJ1-2, with D unresolved. Germline V gene sequence: CDR1 MNHNY, CDR2 SVGAGI (reference sequence). V was pared by 3 bases and J by 6 bases, with 8 bases between. The CDR3 is 12 residues long. CDR3 loop: CASSYGSNGYTF. The CDR3 region has the DNA TGTGCCAGCAGTTATGGCTCCAATGGCTACACCTTC.

The J gene is TRBJ1-5, the V gene TRBV9, with D unresolved. There are 13 residues in the CDR3. The germline gives CDR1 SGDLS, CDR2 YYNGEE. The V end was cut by 4 bases, the J end by 9 bases, with 14 bases between. The CDR3 loop reads CASSQEGYGPQHF. CDR3 sequence (DNA): TGTGCCAGCAGCCAAGAGGGATACGGGCCCCAGCATTTT.

The rearrangement joins TRBV29-1 to TRBJ1-4; a weak D match, TRBD1 (6 bases). The CDR3 extends over 14 amino acids. The ends were cut back, 3 bases at V and 6 bases at J, with 14 bases in the middle. Per germline, CDR1 SQVTM and CDR2 ANQGSEA. CDR3 region: CSVDLRGGDEKLFF. The CDR3, as DNA: TGCAGCGTTGATCTGAGGGGGGGAGATGAAAAACTGTTTTTT.

This chain links TRBV4-1 with TRBJ1-5; D unresolved. Trimming pared 4 bases from V and 0 bases from J, leaving 13 bases between. Germline V lookup: CDR1 MGHRA, CDR2 YSYEKL. The CDR3 is made up of 16 amino acids. CDR3 amino acids: CASSLVADHSNQPQHF. CDR3 DNA: TGCGCCAGCAGCCTAGTCGCAGACCATAGCAATCAGCCCCAGCATTTT.

In this sample, this clonotype turned up many times. CDR3 residues: CSARRSPGELFF. CDR3 DNA sequence: TGCAGTGCTAGACGCAGTCCCGGGGAGCTGTTTTTT. The rearrangement joins TRBV20-1 to TRBJ2-2, with unresolved D. Germline V CDR1 and CDR2: DFQATT, SNEGSKA (reference sequence). V lost 2 bases, J lost 6 bases, and 7 bases lay in between. The CDR3 contains 12 residues.

The table lists this clonotype with many counts. The chain combines TRBV29-1 with TRBJ2-7; D is possibly TRBD1 (6 bases). The V gene's germline CDR1 is SQVTM and CDR2 ANQGSEA. The length of the CDR3 is 12 residues. Trimming pared 8 bases from V and 2 bases from J, leaving 13 bases between. CDR3 sequence (DNA): TGCAGCTATACAGACAGGACCTACGAGCAGTACTTC. Protein product: CSYTDRTYEQYF.

This clonotype was seen ten or more times. The gene calls are TRBV15 and TRBJ1-1, with D tentatively TRBD1 (6 bases). This CDR3 region has 14 residues. Germline V lookup: CDR1 LNHNV, CDR2 YYDKDF (reference sequence). The V end lost 1 base, the J end lost 3 bases, and 9 bases lay between the germline ends. The CDR3 is CATSRAPGDTEAFF. CDR3 bases: TGTGCCACCAGCAGAGCGCCAGGGGACACTGAAGCTTTCTTT.

There are a few counts of this clonotype. J is TRBJ1-5 and V is TRBV6-4, with D unclear. CDR1 and CDR2 from the germline V gene are MRHNA and SNTAGT. The CDR3 has 15 amino acids. The V end lost 6 bases, the J end lost 3 bases, and 15 bases lay between the germline ends. CDR3: CASSQGTGNNQPQHF. CDR3 bases: TGTGCCAGCAGCCAAGGCACGGGAAACAATCAGCCCCAGCATTTT.

This clonotype was picked up many times. The chain employs TRBV19 and TRBJ1-5; D not resolved. Between the trimmed V and J ends, which lost 6 bases and 5 bases, there was a span of 17 bases. Germline CDR1 reads LNHDA; CDR2 reads SQIVND (reference sequence). The CDR3 has 15 residues. CDR3 sequence: CASRKGPSRDQPQHF. The CDR3 DNA follows: TGTGCCAGTAGGAAAGGACCCTCCCGGGATCAGCCCCAGCATTTT.